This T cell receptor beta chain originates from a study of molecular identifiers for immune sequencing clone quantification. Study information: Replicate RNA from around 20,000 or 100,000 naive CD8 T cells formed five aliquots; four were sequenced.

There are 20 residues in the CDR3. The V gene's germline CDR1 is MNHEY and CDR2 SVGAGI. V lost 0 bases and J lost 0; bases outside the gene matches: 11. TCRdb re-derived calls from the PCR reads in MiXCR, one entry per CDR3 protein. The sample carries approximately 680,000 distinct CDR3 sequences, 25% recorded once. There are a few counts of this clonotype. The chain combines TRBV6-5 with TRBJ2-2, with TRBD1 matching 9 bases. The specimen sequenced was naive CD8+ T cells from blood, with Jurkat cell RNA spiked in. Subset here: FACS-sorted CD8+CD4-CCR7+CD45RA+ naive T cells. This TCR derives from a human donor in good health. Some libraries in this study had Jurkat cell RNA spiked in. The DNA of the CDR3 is TGTGCCAGCAGTTACTCGAAGGGACAGGGACCTGAGTCGAACACCGGGGAGCTGTTTTTT. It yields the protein CASSYSKGQGPESNTGELFF.